This T cell receptor beta chain was retrieved from a study of beta chain features in type 1 diabetes (dated by TCRdb to between 2017 and 2018). Study-wide context: No differences in mean age, gender distribution, total cell number or subset yield were found between patients and healthy donors. Across all samples, roughly 110,000,000 sorted cells were examined, and cell number per subset correlated strongly with RNA yield. The study compared the TCRB repertoires of sorted circulating CD4+ T cell subsets in recently diagnosed type 1 diabetes patients with those in matched healthy donors. Regulatory and stem cell-like memory subsets were isolated from only 8 patients and 8 healthy donors, whereas naive and central memory subsets came from all 30 or so donors. Beyond this particular receptor, the publication reports: Shorter templates might be favored by PCR, yet because patient and control samples were amplified and corrected together, any such skew would affect both groups equally. Because cDNA rather than genomic DNA was sequenced, highly expressing activated cells could have been over-represented, although no difference in activation and CD3 levels was found between groups. A moderate but significant shortening of TCRB CDR3 length was observed in type 1 diabetes patients in all four CD4+ subsets. The naive, central memory and regulatory TCRB repertoires appeared to resemble one another more closely among patients than among healthy donors. Only small numbers of individuals were included in the HLA sub-analyses, which left unresolved whether HLA type had any influence on TCRB rearrangement. Patients with type 1 diabetes made fewer insertions and deleted more nucleotides at VDJ recombination sites, implying thymic rearrangement abnormalities.

V is shortened by 5 bases, J by 1 base, and the region joining them spans 20 bases. Reading the germline V gene gives CDR1 MGHRA and CDR2 YSYEKL. The CDR3 covers 17 residues, taking in both the cysteine and the phenylalanine. Left in the record is the CDR3 DNA by itself, 51 bases read in frame from the first base. As regards this clone: Its antigen is not yet known. It has no much larger one-base neighbor in the sample; base qualities were not kept.

Each donor gave one peripheral blood draw, averaging approximately 0.12 L, which was collected into heparinised tubes. A BD FACSAria II was used to sort naive, central memory, regulatory and stem cell-like memory CD4+ T cells with a panel that included CD45RO, CCR7, CD25, CD127, CD95 and CD27. All sorted populations exceeded 95% purity. PBMCs were separated immediately by Lymphoprep density gradient centrifugation and were stained directly, without being cultured. To minimize batch effects, samples were stained and sorted in pairs, one healthy donor with one patient per experiment. The entire amount of isolated RNA was reverse transcribed using the High Capacity cDNA Reverse Transcription Kit, so the sequenced TCRB transcripts were expressed ones. Naive, central memory and regulatory T cell samples underwent deep immunoSEQ sequencing, averaging around 3.7 million total reads per sample. Sorted cells were lysed in RLT buffer and RNA was extracted with DNase-treated RNeasy Micro or Mini kits, depending on cell number. To prevent cross-contamination, every cell subset was processed on its own, while patient and healthy donor samples were processed together. Using the immunoSEQ multiplex PCR, TCRB sequences were amplified from cDNA into 87-bp fragments spanning the CDR3 region. Sequencing of the amplicons was done on the Illumina HiSeq platform. Processing in the source paper ran as follows. Synthetic template baselines were used to correct PCR bias computationally, reads within Hamming distance 2 were collapsed together, and singletons that could not be merged were discarded. Reads were aligned to IMGT to assign V, D and J genes, CDR3 length, and insertions or deletions at six rearrangement sites. Within each subset, clonotype counts were normalized to the number of sorted cells before true diversity and Gini coefficients were calculated with the tcR R package. The overlap coefficient, calculated on TCRB nucleotide sequences, was used to measure repertoire sharing. As a proxy for the pre-selection repertoire, out-of-frame TCRB sequences from naive cells were analyzed. The immuneACCESS repertoire file appears here via TCRdb, limited to in-frame rearrangements. These files lack a portion of the clones; in checked studies, under half of the deficit traces to unresolved V genes, and the cause of the others is not known. The DNA was the basis for D and trimming; V, J and clone size are from that table. Within this sample are about 240,000 clones, with around 13% of them counted one time only. The ten largest make up 0.019% of the sample.

The chain couples TRBV4-1 to TRBJ1-1, with an unclear D gene assignment. The sample consisted of naive CD4+ T cells from blood. The sample's cell subset or site label is to be understood as: true naive CD4+ T cells. The clonotype comes from a man under 40 with type 1 diabetes. The CDR3 region has the sequence CASSFPSGGFTNTEAFF. The DNA reads as follows: TGCGCCAGCAGCTTCCCGTCGGGAGGGTTTACGAACACTGAAGCTTTCTTT.